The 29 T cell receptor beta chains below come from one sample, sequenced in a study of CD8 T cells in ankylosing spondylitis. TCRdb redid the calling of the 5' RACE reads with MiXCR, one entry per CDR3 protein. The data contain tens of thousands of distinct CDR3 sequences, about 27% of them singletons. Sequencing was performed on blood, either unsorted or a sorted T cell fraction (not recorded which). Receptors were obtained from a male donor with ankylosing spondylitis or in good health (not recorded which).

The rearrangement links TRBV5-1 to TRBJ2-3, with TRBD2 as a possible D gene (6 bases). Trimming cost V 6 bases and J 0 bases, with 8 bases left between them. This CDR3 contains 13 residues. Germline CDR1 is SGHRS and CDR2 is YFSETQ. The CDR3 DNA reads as TGCGCCAGCATAAGCGGGAGCACAGATACGCAGTATTTT. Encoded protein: CASISGSTDTQYF.

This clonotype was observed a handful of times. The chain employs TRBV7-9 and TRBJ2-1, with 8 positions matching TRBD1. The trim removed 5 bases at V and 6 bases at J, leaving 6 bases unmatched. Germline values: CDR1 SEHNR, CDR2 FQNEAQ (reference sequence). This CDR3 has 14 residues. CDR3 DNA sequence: TGTGCCAGCAGCCCCGCGACAGGGGTCAATGAGCAGTTCTTC. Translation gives CASSPATGVNEQFF.

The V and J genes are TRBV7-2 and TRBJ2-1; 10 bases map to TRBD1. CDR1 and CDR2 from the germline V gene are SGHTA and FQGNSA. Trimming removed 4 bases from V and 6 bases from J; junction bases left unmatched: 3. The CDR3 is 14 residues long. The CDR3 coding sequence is TGTGCCAGCAGCTACCGGGACAGGGGCAATGAGCAGTTCTTC. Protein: CASSYRDRGNEQFF. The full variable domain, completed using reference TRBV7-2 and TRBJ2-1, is GAGVSQSPSNKVTEKGKDVELRCDPISGHTALYWYRQSLGQGLEFLIYFQGNSAPDKSGLPSDRFSAERTGGSVSTLTIQRTQQEDSAVYLCASSYRDRGNEQFFGPGTRLTVL.

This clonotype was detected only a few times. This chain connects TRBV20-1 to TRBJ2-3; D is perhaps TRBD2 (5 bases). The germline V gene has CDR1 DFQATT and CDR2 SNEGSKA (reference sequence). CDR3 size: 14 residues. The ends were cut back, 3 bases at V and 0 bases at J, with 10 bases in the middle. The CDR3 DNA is TGCAGTGCTAGGGAGGAGATTAGCACAGATACGCAGTATTTT. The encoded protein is CSAREEISTDTQYF.

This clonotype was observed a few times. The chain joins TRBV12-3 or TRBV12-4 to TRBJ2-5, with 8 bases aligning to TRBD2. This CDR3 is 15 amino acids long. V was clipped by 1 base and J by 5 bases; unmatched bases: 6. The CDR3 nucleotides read TGTGCCAGCAGTTTAGTCAGCGGGAGTAAGGAGACCCAGTACTTC. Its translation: CASSLVSGSKETQYF.

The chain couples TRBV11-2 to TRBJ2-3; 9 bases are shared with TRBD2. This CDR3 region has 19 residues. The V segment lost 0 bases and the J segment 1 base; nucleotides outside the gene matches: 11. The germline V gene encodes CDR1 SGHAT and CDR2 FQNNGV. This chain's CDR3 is CASSLDLFGGGAGTDTQYF. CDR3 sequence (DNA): TGTGCCAGCAGCTTAGATCTCTTTGGCGGGGGGGCCGGCACAGATACGCAGTATTTT. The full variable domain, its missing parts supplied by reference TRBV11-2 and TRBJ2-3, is EAGVAQSPRYKIIEKRQSVAFWCNPISGHATLYWYQQILGQGPKLLIQFQNNGVVDDSQLPKDRFSAERLKGVDSTLKIQPAKLEDSAVYLCASSLDLFGGGAGTDTQYFGPGTRLTVL.

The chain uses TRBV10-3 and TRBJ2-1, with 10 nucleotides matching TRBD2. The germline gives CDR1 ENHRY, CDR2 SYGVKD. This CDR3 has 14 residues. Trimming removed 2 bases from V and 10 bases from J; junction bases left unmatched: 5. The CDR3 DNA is TGTGCCATCAGTGAGGGACTAGCGGTCAGCGAGCAGTTCTTC. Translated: CAISEGLAVSEQFF.

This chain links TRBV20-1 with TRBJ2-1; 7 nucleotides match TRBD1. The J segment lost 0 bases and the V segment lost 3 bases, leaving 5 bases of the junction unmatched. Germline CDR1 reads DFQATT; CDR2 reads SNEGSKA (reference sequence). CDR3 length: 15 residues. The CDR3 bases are TGCAGTGCTAGCCTGACAGGGATCTCCTACAATGAGCAGTTCTTC. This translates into CSASLTGISYNEQFF.

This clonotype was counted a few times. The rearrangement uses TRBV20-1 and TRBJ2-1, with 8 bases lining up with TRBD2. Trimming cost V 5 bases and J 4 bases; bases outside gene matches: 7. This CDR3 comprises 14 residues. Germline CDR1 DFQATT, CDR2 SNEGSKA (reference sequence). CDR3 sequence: CSAWASGLYNEQFF. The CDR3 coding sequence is TGCAGTGCTTGGGCTAGCGGGCTTTACAATGAGCAGTTCTTC.

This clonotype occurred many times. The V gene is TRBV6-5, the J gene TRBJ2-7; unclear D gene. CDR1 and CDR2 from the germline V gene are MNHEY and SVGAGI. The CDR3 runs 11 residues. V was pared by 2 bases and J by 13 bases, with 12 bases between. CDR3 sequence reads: CASSYPASIYF. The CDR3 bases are TGTGCCAGCAGTTACCCTGCGAGCATCTACTTC.

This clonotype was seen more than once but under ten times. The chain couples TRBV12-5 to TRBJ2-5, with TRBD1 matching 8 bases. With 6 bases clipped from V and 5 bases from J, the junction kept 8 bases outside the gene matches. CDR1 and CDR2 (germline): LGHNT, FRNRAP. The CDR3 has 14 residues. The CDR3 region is CASGPPDRVETQYF. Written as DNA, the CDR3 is TGTGCTAGTGGACCCCCGGACAGGGTGGAGACCCAGTACTTC. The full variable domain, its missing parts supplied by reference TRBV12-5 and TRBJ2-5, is DARVTQTPRHKVTEMGQEVTMRCQPILGHNTVFWYRQTMMQGLELLAYFRNRAPLDDSGMPKDRFSAEMPDATLATLKIQPSEPRDSAVYFCASGPPDRVETQYFGPGTRLLVL.

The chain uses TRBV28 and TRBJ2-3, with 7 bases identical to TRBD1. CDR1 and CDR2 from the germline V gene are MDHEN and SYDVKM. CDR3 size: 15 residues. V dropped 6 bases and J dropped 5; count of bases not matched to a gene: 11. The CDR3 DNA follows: TGTGCCAGCAGCCCCTCGGACAGGAGGAGAGATACGCAGTATTTT. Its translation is CASSPSDRRRDTQYF.

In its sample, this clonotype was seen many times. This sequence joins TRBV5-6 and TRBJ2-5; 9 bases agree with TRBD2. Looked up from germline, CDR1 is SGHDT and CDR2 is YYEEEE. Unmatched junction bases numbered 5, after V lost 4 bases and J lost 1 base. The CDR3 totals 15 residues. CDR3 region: CASSGPLAGQETQYF. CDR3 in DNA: TGTGCCAGCAGCGGGCCACTAGCGGGCCAAGAGACCCAGTACTTC.

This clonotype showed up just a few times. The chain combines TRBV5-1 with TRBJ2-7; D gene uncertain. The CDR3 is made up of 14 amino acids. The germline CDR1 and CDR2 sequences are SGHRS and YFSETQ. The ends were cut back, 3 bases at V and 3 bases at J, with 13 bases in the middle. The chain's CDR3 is CASSSGSIHYEQYF. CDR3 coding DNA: TGCGCCAGCAGCTCGGGTAGTATACACTACGAGCAGTACTTC.

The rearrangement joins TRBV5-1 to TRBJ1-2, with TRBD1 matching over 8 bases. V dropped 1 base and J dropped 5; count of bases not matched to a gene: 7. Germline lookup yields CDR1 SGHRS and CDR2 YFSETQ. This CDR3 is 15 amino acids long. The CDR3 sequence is CASSLSGGQAYGYTF. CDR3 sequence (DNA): TGCGCCAGCAGCTTGAGTGGGGGACAGGCATATGGCTACACCTTC.

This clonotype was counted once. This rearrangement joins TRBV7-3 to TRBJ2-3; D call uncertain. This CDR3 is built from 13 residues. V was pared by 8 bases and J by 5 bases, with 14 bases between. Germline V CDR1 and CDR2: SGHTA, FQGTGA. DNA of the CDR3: TGTGCCAGCGGCTCCTCCCCTGGAGATACGCAGTATTTT. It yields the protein CASGSSPGDTQYF.

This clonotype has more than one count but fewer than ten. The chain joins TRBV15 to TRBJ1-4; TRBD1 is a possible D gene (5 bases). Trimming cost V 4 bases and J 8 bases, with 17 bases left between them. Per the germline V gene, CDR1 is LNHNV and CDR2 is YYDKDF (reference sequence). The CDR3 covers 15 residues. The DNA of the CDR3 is TGTGCCACCAGCATCCCCCGTCGGGGGGACGAAAAACTGTTTTTT. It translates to CATSIPRRGDEKLFF.

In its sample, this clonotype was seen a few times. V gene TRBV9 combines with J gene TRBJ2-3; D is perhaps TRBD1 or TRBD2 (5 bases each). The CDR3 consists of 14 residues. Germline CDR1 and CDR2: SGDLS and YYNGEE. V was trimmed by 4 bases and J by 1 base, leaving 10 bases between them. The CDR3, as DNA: TGTGCCAGCAGCCCTCCGGGACGCACAGATACGCAGTATTTT. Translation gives CASSPPGRTDTQYF. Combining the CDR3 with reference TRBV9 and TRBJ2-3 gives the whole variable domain DSGVTQTPKHLITATGQRVTLRCSPRSGDLSVYWYQQSLDQGLQFLIQYYNGEERAKGNILERFSAQQFPDLHSELNLSSLELGDSALYFCASSPPGRTDTQYFGPGTRLTVL.

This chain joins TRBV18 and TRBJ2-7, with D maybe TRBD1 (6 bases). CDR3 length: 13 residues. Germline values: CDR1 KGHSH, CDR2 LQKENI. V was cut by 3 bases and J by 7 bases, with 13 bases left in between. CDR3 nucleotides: TGTGCCAGCTCACCGGCGCAGGGGTGGGAGCAGTACTTC. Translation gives CASSPAQGWEQYF.

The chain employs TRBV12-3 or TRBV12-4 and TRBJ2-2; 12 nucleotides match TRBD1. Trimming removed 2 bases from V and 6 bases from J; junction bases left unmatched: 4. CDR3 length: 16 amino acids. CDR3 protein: CASSLRRDRGPGELFF. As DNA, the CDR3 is TGTGCCAGCAGTTTACGTCGGGACAGGGGGCCCGGGGAGCTGTTTTTT.

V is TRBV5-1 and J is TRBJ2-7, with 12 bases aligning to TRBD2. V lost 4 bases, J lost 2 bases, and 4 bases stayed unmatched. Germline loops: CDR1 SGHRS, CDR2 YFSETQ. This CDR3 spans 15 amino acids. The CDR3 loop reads CASSIRTSGTYEQYF. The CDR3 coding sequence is TGCGCCAGCAGCATCCGGACTAGCGGGACCTACGAGCAGTACTTC.

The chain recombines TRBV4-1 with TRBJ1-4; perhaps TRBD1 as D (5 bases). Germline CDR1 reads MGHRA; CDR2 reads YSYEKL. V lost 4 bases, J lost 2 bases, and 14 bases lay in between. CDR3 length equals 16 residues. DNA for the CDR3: TGCGCCAGCAGCCCGGGCAGGGCCCCCACTAATGAAAAACTGTTTTTT. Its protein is CASSPGRAPTNEKLFF.

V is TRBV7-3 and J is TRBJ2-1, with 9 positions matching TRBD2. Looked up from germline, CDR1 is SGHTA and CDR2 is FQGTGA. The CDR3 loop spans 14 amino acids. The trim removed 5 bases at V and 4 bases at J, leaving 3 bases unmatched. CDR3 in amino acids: CASSEGLAYNEQFF. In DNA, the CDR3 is TGTGCCAGCAGCGAGGGACTAGCTTACAATGAGCAGTTCTTC.

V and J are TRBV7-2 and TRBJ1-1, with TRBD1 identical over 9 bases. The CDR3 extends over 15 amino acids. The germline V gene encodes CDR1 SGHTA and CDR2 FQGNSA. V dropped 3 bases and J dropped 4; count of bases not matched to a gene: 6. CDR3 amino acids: CASSFRTGERTEAFF. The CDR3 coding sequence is TGTGCCAGCAGCTTCCGGACAGGGGAGCGCACTGAAGCTTTCTTT.

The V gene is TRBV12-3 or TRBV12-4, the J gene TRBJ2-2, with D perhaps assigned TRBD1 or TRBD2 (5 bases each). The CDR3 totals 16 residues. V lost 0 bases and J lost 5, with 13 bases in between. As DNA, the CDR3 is TGTGCCAGCAGTTTAGCGGTTTCTGGGGGAACCGGGGAGCTGTTTTTT. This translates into CASSLAVSGGTGELFF.

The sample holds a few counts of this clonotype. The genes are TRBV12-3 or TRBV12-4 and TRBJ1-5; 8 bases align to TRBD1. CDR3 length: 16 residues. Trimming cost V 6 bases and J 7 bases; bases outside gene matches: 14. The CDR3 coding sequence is TGTGCCAGCAGCCTGTGGAGAGACAGGGGTCGACAGCCCCAGCATTTT. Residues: CASSLWRDRGRQPQHF.

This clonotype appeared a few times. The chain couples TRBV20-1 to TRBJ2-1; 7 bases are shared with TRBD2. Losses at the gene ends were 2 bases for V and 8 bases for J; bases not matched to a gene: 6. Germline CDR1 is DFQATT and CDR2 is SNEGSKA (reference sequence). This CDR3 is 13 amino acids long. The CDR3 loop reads CSARRTRRDEQFF. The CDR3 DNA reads TGCAGTGCTAGAAGGACTAGGAGGGATGAGCAGTTCTTC.

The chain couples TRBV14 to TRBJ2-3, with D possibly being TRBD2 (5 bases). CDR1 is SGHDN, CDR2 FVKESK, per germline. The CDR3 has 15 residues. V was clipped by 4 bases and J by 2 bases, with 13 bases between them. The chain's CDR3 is CASSRTRGNTDTQYF. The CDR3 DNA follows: TGTGCCAGCAGCCGGACGCGAGGGAACACAGATACGCAGTATTTT.

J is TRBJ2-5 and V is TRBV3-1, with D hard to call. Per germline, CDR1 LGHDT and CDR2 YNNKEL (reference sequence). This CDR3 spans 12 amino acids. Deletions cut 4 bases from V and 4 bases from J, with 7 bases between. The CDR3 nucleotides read TGTGCCAGCAGCCGGACGGCAGAGACCCAGTACTTC. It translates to CASSRTAETQYF.